This passage covers 4 T cell receptor beta chains from one sample sequenced in a study of cytomegalovirus exposure and HLA in healthy donors. Use of 60 Vbeta and 13 Jbeta primers characterized the PCR. Profiling relied on immunoSEQ multiplex PCR, and the TCRdb table lists in-frame clones only, not all of them. This table has 170,000 or so clones, 80% to 90% appearing once. Material for sequencing was PBMCs. The receptors stem from a woman under 30 in good health and CMV-seronegative.

The rearrangement joins TRBV28 to TRBJ1-1; no clear D. The CDR3 has 13 amino acids. V lost 5 bases to trimming and J lost 6 bases, with 13 bases between them. Germline V gene lookup returns CDR1 MDHEN and CDR2 SYDVKM. The CDR3 bases are TGTGCCAGCAGTCGGGTCCGTATCTCTGAAGCTTTCTTT. This codes for CASSRVRISEAFF.

The rearrangement links TRBV7-2 to TRBJ2-7; 12 bases are shared with TRBD2. The CDR3 length is 14 residues. Germline assignment: CDR1 SGHTA and CDR2 FQGNSA. The V and J ends lost 5 bases and 6 bases, in that order; junction bases with no gene match: 5. CDR3 DNA sequence: TGTGCCAGCAGCCCACTAGCGGGGGGTGCCGAGCAGTACTTC. Translating gives CASSPLAGGAEQYF.

This sequence joins TRBV18 and TRBJ2-1, with TRBD2 identical over 7 bases. The CDR3 runs 14 residues. Germline trimming cut 2 bases from V and 4 bases from J; bases unmatched to any gene: 2. Germline CDR1 is KGHSH and CDR2 is LQKENI. This CDR3 reads CASSPSGVYNEQFF. The CDR3 DNA is TGTGCCAGCTCACCAAGCGGGGTATACAATGAGCAGTTCTTC. Complete variable domain (other parts from reference TRBV18 and TRBJ2-1): NAGVMQNPRHLVRRRGQEARLRCSPMKGHSHVYWYRQLPEEGLKFMVYLQKENIIDESGMPKERFSAEFPKEGPSILRIQQVVRGDSAAYFCASSPSGVYNEQFFGPGTRLTVL.

The V gene is TRBV4-1, the J gene TRBJ2-2; D not resolved. The CDR3 is 14 residues long. Germline V gene data show CDR1 as MGHRA and CDR2 as YSYEKL. Trimming removed 6 bases from V and 6 bases from J, with 14 bases in between. CDR3 in amino acids: CASRGLIIAGELFF. The CDR3 DNA follows: TGCGCCAGCAGGGGCTTGATAATAGCCGGGGAGCTGTTTTTT.